These T cell receptor beta chains were read from a single sample in a study of shared clonotypes between healthy human individuals. Sequenced by immunoSEQ multiplex PCR; TCRdb stores in-frame clones only, minus some. The data show roughly 1,600,000 clones, approximately 98.5% seen once. The sequencing input was naive CD4+ T cells sorted from blood. These TCRs come from a man aged 25 to 40 in good health. Each CDR3 is given with its conserved first and last residue. The D gene is left open where the match is weak. Size values are once, few and many counts, or a class for expanded clones, and some rows have none.

clone_size j_call d_call v_call cdr3_aa cdr3_nt
once TRBJ2-5 TRBD1 TRBV28 CASSHRRTGSKETQYF TGTGCCAGCAGTCACAGAAGGACAGGGTCGAAAGAGACCCAGTACTTC
NA TRBJ1-5 NA TRBV29-1 CSVARESNQPQHF TGCAGCGTTGCCAGGGAGAGCAATCAGCCCCAGCATTTT
NA TRBJ1-2 TRBD1 TRBV6-5 CASSSQGNGYTF TGTGCCAGCAGTTCACAGGGGAATGGCTACACCTTC
NA TRBJ2-2 TRBD2 TRBV7-9 CASSLGLAGTGELFF TGTGCCAGCAGCCTGGGACTAGCGGGCACCGGGGAGCTGTTTTTT
once TRBJ2-3 NA TRBV18 CASSRRNTDTQYF TGTGCCAGCTCACGGAGGAACACAGATACGCAGTATTTT
NA TRBJ2-7 NA TRBV11-2 CASSRGGWGHEQYF TGTGCCAGCAGCCGGGGTGGATGGGGCCACGAGCAGTACTTC
NA TRBJ2-7 NA TRBV6-5 CASRGAVEQYF TGTGCCAGCAGGGGCGCGGTAGAGCAGTACTTC
NA TRBJ2-2 TRBD2 TRBV25-1 CASKGPGEGTGELFF TGTGCCAGCAAGGGGCCTGGGGAGGGCACCGGGGAGCTGTTTTTT
NA TRBJ2-2 TRBD1 TRBV11-3 CASSSSRDRAPGELFF TGTGCCAGCAGCTCATCCCGGGACAGGGCGCCCGGGGAGCTGTTTTTT
NA TRBJ2-2 TRBD2 TRBV19 CASSIPKLAGGLTGELFF TGTGCCAGTAGTATTCCAAAACTAGCGGGAGGACTCACCGGGGAGCTGTTTTTT
NA TRBJ1-1 TRBD1 TRBV19 CASSLTRGRTEAFF TGTGCCAGTAGTCTCACCAGGGGGCGTACTGAAGCTTTCTTT
NA TRBJ2-7 TRBD2 TRBV27 CATRGRGIYEQYF TGTGCCACCCGCGGGCGGGGGATCTACGAGCAGTACTTC
NA TRBJ2-2 NA TRBV5-1 CASSLVRGELFF TGCGCCAGCAGCTTGGTGCGCGGGGAGCTGTTTTTT
NA TRBJ1-2 TRBD1 TRBV18 CASSLLGQTYGYTF TGTGCCAGCTCATTGTTGGGACAGACTTATGGCTACACCTTC
NA TRBJ2-3 NA TRBV18 CASSPQRSTDTQYF TGTGCCAGCTCACCACAGAGATCTACAGATACGCAGTATTTT
NA TRBJ2-7 NA TRBV2 CASSDRDYEQYF TGTGCCAGCAGTGATCGGGACTACGAGCAGTACTTC
NA TRBJ2-1 TRBD2 TRBV9 CASSTETSGRAEQFF TGTGCCAGCAGCACCGAGACTAGCGGGAGGGCTGAGCAGTTCTTC
NA TRBJ2-5 NA TRBV18 CASSPPTLETQYF TGTGCCAGCTCACCACCGACATTAGAGACCCAGTACTTC
NA TRBJ1-1 NA TRBV5-1 CASSLGVSNTEAFF TGCGCCAGCAGCTTGGGGGTTTCGAACACTGAAGCTTTCTTT
NA TRBJ2-6 TRBD1 TRBV28 CAIGQGHSGANVLTF TGTGCCATTGGACAGGGACACTCTGGGGCCAACGTCCTGACTTTC
NA TRBJ2-7 TRBD2 TRBV10-2 CASSRLAGGRATYEQYF TGCGCCAGCAGCCGACTAGCGGGAGGGCGAGCTACCTACGAGCAGTACTTC
NA TRBJ2-7 TRBD1 TRBV7-2 CASSFGQGATYEQYF TGTGCCAGCAGCTTCGGACAGGGGGCCACCTACGAGCAGTACTTC
NA TRBJ2-7 NA TRBV20-1 CSASSPIEQYF TGCAGTGCTAGTAGTCCCATCGAGCAGTACTTC
NA TRBJ1-2 TRBD1 TRBV6-5 CASSYSGTEVGYTF TGTGCCAGCAGTTACTCCGGGACAGAGGTTGGCTACACCTTC
NA TRBJ2-1 TRBD2 TRBV7-2 CASGLERGEQFF TGTGCCAGCGGACTTGAGCGGGGAGAGCAGTTCTTC
NA TRBJ1-2 NA TRBV28 CASSQGGGYGYTF TGTGCCAGCAGTCAGGGAGGGGGCTATGGCTACACCTTC
NA TRBJ2-6 TRBD2 TRBV5-5 CASTIGLAGGGANVLTF TGTGCCAGCACCATAGGACTAGCGGGAGGTGGGGCCAACGTCCTGACTTTC
NA TRBJ2-3 NA TRBV7-9 CASSENVQPQGNTDTQYF TGTGCCAGCAGCGAGAACGTCCAGCCCCAGGGGAACACAGATACGCAGTATTTT
NA TRBJ2-1 TRBD1 TRBV5-1 CASSGRQGWTPQFF TGCGCCAGCAGCGGCAGACAGGGTTGGACTCCGCAGTTCTTC
NA TRBJ1-2 NA TRBV7-2 CASSFRGGNYGYTF TGTGCCAGCAGCTTCAGGGGAGGTAACTATGGCTACACCTTC
NA TRBJ2-7 TRBD2 TRBV27 CASSPTANSGRVDEQYF TGTGCCAGCAGTCCAACCGCGAATAGCGGGAGGGTCGACGAGCAGTACTTC
NA TRBJ2-3 NA TRBV11-2 CASSVGTQYF TGTGCCAGCAGCGTCGGTACGCAGTATTTT
NA TRBJ1-1 NA TRBV7-2 CASSGFMNTEAFF TGTGCCAGCAGCGGGTTCATGAACACTGAAGCTTTCTTT
NA TRBJ2-7 TRBD1 TRBV6-1 CASRTSSGGMQYF TGTGCCAGCCGTACCTCGTCAGGGGGCATGCAGTACTTC
NA TRBJ2-3 NA TRBV7-3 CASSLKVSSPVTQYF TGTGCCAGCAGCTTAAAAGTTTCTAGCCCCGTTACGCAGTATTTT
NA TRBJ1-5 NA TRBV28 CASSLVVTAWSNQPQHF TGTGCCAGCAGTTTAGTCGTGACGGCCTGGAGCAATCAGCCCCAGCATTTT
NA TRBJ2-4 NA TRBV4-1 CASSQDPGPAGIQYF TGCGCCAGCAGCCAAGATCCGGGACCTGCGGGCATTCAGTACTTC
once TRBJ2-3 NA TRBV10-1 CASSEQILGTQYF TGCGCCAGCAGTGAGCAGATTCTCGGTACGCAGTATTTT
NA TRBJ2-1 TRBD2 TRBV4-3 CASSPGVSGSFYNEQFF TGCGCCAGCAGCCCGGGTGTTAGCGGGAGCTTTTACAATGAGCAGTTCTTC
NA TRBJ2-5 NA TRBV6-6 CASSYSETQYF TGTGCCAGCAGTTACTCGGAGACCCAGTACTTC
NA TRBJ2-7 NA TRBV18 CASSPFVAEAYEQYF TGTGCCAGCTCACCCTTTGTTGCGGAAGCCTACGAGCAGTACTTC
NA TRBJ2-7 TRBD1 TRBV7-9 CASTRQGPYEQYF TGTGCCAGCACCAGACAGGGACCCTACGAGCAGTACTTC
NA TRBJ2-2 TRBD1 TRBV9 CASSSFFQQGAGELFF TGTGCCAGCAGCTCCTTTTTTCAACAGGGGGCCGGGGAGCTGTTTTTT
NA TRBJ2-7 NA TRBV29-1 CSVFPRENSYEQYF TGCAGCGTTTTTCCACGGGAGAACTCCTACGAGCAGTACTTC
NA TRBJ1-5 NA TRBV5-1 CASSFSQGGEPQHF TGCGCCAGCAGCTTCTCACAGGGAGGAGAGCCCCAGCATTTT
NA TRBJ1-1 TRBD1 TRBV5-4 CASSSPGTGHTEAFF TGTGCCAGCAGCTCCCCAGGGACAGGGCACACTGAAGCTTTCTTT
NA TRBJ2-7 TRBD2 TRBV11-2 CASRIALRGRYEQYF TGTGCCAGCAGAATCGCCCTCCGCGGGAGATACGAGCAGTACTTC
NA TRBJ2-3 NA TRBV7-2 CASSRRKTRDHTDTQYF TGTGCCAGCAGCCGGCGCAAAACGCGGGACCACACAGATACGCAGTATTTT
NA TRBJ1-3 NA TRBV9 CASSGWGRSSVNTIYF TGTGCCAGCAGCGGATGGGGACGGAGTAGTGTTAACACCATATATTTT
NA TRBJ2-3 NA TRBV19 CASSITSSSTDTQYF TGTGCCAGTAGTATCACATCATCTAGCACAGATACGCAGTATTTT
NA TRBJ2-3 NA TRBV7-3 CASSLQGGGGTDTQYF TGTGCCAGCAGCTTACAGGGAGGGGGTGGCACAGATACGCAGTATTTT
NA TRBJ1-5 NA TRBV28 CASRPGQIQFNQPQHF TGTGCCAGCAGGCCCGGACAGATCCAATTTAATCAGCCCCAGCATTTT
few TRBJ2-6 TRBD1 TRBV5-1 CASSLGQGVSSGANVLTF TGCGCCAGCAGCTTGGGACAGGGGGTTTCGTCTGGGGCCAACGTCCTGACTTTC